The 24 T cell receptor beta chains given below trace back to one sample, sequenced in a study of blood T cells in healthy people across ages. Primers used in a second PCR of about 6 to 11 cycles were a sample-barcoded 5' primer and a J-beta primer mix. TCRdb redid the calling of the 5' RACE reads with MiXCR, one entry per CDR3 protein. The sample holds approximately 1,000,000 distinct CDR3 sequences, more than 40% seen once. Sample: blood. Receptors were obtained from an older woman in good health.

The V gene is TRBV4-1, the J gene TRBJ2-7; no reliable D call. CDR1 MGHRA and CDR2 YSYEKL come from the germline V gene. The V end was cut by 1 base, the J end by 1 base, with 8 bases between. The CDR3 extends over 14 amino acids. The CDR3 loop reads CASSQAPESYEQYF. CDR3 nucleotides: TGCGCCAGCAGCCAAGCCCCGGAGTCCTACGAGCAGTACTTC.

There are a few counts of this clonotype. The chain links TRBV6-1 to TRBJ1-2, with D tentatively TRBD1 (5 bases). The CDR3 extends over 14 amino acids. Trimming took off 3 bases at V and 6 bases at J, with 14 bases between the two ends. Germline CDR1 reads MNHNS; CDR2 reads SASEGT. The CDR3 DNA follows: TGTGCCAGCAGTGATGGGGGGATGTTGAATGGCTACACCTTC. The encoded protein is CASSDGGMLNGYTF.

The chain joins TRBV2 to TRBJ2-7, with 10 bases identical to TRBD1. Germline lookup yields CDR1 SNHLY and CDR2 FYNNEI. V trimming: 7 bases; J trimming: 0 bases; junction bases outside the gene matches: 9. This CDR3 comprises 16 residues. This CDR3 reads CASIPSWDRGSYEQYF. The CDR3, as DNA: TGTGCCAGCATCCCATCATGGGACAGGGGCTCCTACGAGCAGTACTTC.

The V call is TRBV20-1, the J call TRBJ2-3, with D uncertain. V was clipped by 3 bases and J by 2 bases, with 9 bases between them. The CDR3 totals 13 residues. Germline values: CDR1 DFQATT, CDR2 SNEGSKA (reference sequence). DNA of the CDR3: TGCAGTGCTAGTCCGCTCCTCACAGATACGCAGTATTTT. Amino acids: CSASPLLTDTQYF.

Notes on this clonotype: At one boundary the junction diverges from the germline segment, which might be a read error. The V call is TRBV27, the J call TRBJ2-1; D ambiguous. Germline V gene lookup returns CDR1 MNHEY and CDR2 SMNVEV (reference sequence). This CDR3 has 17 residues. The DNA for the CDR3 is TGTGCCAGCAGTAGAAGGGTCGACCAAAGAACGAACAATGAGCCGTTCTTC. Encoded protein: CASSRRVDQRTNNEPFF.

There are many counts of this clonotype. The rearrangement joins TRBV7-2 to TRBJ2-1; TRBD2 might be the D (6 bases). V was cut by 2 bases and J by 6 bases, with 14 bases left in between. The CDR3 is made up of 15 amino acids. Germline lookup yields CDR1 SGHTA and CDR2 FQGNSA. This CDR3 reads CASSLIGDGGNEQFF. In nucleotides, the CDR3 is TGTGCCAGCAGCTTAATTGGCGACGGGGGCAATGAGCAGTTCTTC. The variable domain in full, completed from reference TRBV7-2 and TRBJ2-1, reads GAGVSQSPSNKVTEKGKDVELRCDPISGHTALYWYRQSLGQGLEFLIYFQGNSAPDKSGLPSDRFSAERTGGSVSTLTIQRTQQEDSAVYLCASSLIGDGGNEQFFGPGTRLTVL.

In this sample, this clonotype turned up many times. The rearrangement joins TRBV5-1 to TRBJ2-5, with a tentative D call TRBD1 (5 bases). V was pared by 4 bases and J by 1 base, with 8 bases between. This CDR3 spans 13 amino acids. Germline CDR1 and CDR2: SGHRS and YFSETQ. CDR3 in amino acids: CASSPTGQETQYF. In DNA form, the CDR3 reads TGCGCCAGCAGCCCCACAGGCCAAGAGACCCAGTACTTC.

This clonotype was seen only a few times. CDR3 protein: CASSLPGLAHLEQFF. DNA for the CDR3: TGTGCCAGCAGCCTACCGGGACTAGCCCACCTAGAGCAGTTCTTC. The V call is TRBV12-3 or TRBV12-4, the J call TRBJ2-1, with TRBD2 matching 9 bases. The trim removed 6 bases at V and 10 bases at J, leaving 13 bases unmatched. The length of the CDR3 is 15 residues.

This clonotype showed up just a few times. In nucleotides, the CDR3 is TGTGCCAGCAGCCCCCCCAGCGGGCGCTCCTACAATGAGCAGTTCTTC. This gives the protein CASSPPSGRSYNEQFF. The chain employs TRBV9 and TRBJ2-1; tentative D call: TRBD2 (6 bases). The CDR3 covers 16 residues. Germline CDR1 and CDR2: SGDLS and YYNGEE. Trimming cost V 4 bases and J 0 bases, with 14 bases left between them.

This clonotype came up a few times. This chain connects TRBV5-1 to TRBJ2-7, with 10 bases lining up with TRBD2. J was trimmed by 2 bases and V by 5 bases; bases with no gene match: 7. In germline, CDR1 is SGHRS, CDR2 YFSETQ. This CDR3 has 15 residues. CDR3 region: CASRQGLAETYEQYF. The CDR3 nucleotides read TGCGCCAGCAGACAAGGACTAGCGGAAACCTACGAGCAGTACTTC.

In its sample, this clonotype was seen a few times. The V gene is TRBV24-1, the J gene TRBJ2-5; unclear D gene. CDR1 is KGHDR and CDR2 is SFDVKD in the germline V gene. CDR3 size: 12 residues. The V gene lost 0 bases and the J gene lost 5 bases, with 3 bases spanning the gap. In nucleotides, the CDR3 is TGTGCCACCAGTGATTTGAGGGAGACCCAGTACTTC. This translates into CATSDLRETQYF.

The CDR3 region has the DNA TGTGCCAGCAGTGGGACAGACAATCAAGAGACCCAGTACTTC. Amino acids: CASSGTDNQETQYF. The chain uses TRBV6-6 and TRBJ2-5; 7 bases map to TRBD1. The CDR3 is made up of 14 amino acids. Trimming cost V 5 bases and J 2 bases; bases outside gene matches: 5. The V gene's germline CDR1 is MNHNY and CDR2 SVGAGI (reference sequence).

The chain is built from TRBV5-1 and TRBJ2-7; possible D gene TRBD1, 8 bases. Germline assignment: CDR1 SGHRS and CDR2 YFSETQ. The CDR3 runs to 15 residues. Trimming took off 4 bases at V and 1 base at J, with 15 bases between the two ends. CDR3 DNA: TGCGCCAGCAGCAAAATACAGGGGGGGTCCTACGAGCAGTACTTC. This sequence encodes CASSKIQGGSYEQYF.

This rearrangement joins TRBV28 to TRBJ1-2; D might be TRBD1 (6 bases). This CDR3 region has 14 residues. The germline V gene has CDR1 MDHEN and CDR2 SYDVKM. Trimming left V 3 bases short and J 8 bases short, with 16 bases between. The CDR3 reads CASSFPQGFIGYTF. CDR3 DNA: TGTGCCAGCAGTTTCCCCCAGGGGTTTATAGGCTACACCTTC.

This clonotype was counted between two and nine times. The rearrangement links TRBV15 to TRBJ2-7; 7 bases map to TRBD2. The tail of the sequence fits TRBJ2-5 better, so the J call may be wrong. The CDR3 spans 13 residues. Germline V gene sequence: CDR1 LNHNV, CDR2 YYDKDF (reference sequence). CDR3 in amino acids: CATSAGVRETQYF. CDR3 DNA: TGTGCCACCAGTGCGGGGGTGCGCGAGACCCAGTACTTC.

This chain joins TRBV6-1 and TRBJ2-2; D gene ambiguous. V shed 0 bases and J shed 6 bases, with 8 bases lying between them. Germline V gene lookup returns CDR1 MNHNS and CDR2 SASEGT. The CDR3 spans 14 residues. DNA for the CDR3: TGTGCCAGCAGTGAAGCGGCGTTCCCCGGGGAGCTGTTTTTT. Translating gives CASSEAAFPGELFF.

In its sample, this clonotype was seen a few times. This chain links TRBV12-3 or TRBV12-4 with TRBJ1-1; no clear D gene. The CDR3 length is 12 residues. V lost 4 bases, J lost 4 bases, and 7 bases lay in between. CDR3 sequence: CASSSGFTEAFF. In DNA form, the CDR3 reads TGTGCCAGCAGTTCGGGGTTCACTGAAGCTTTCTTT.

The rearrangement joins TRBV4-2 to TRBJ2-7; 11 nucleotides line up with TRBD2. With 3 bases clipped from V and 4 bases from J, the junction kept 5 bases outside the gene matches. Germline V lookup: CDR1 LGHNA, CDR2 YNFKEQ. The CDR3 has 15 residues. This CDR3 reads CASSHLTSGIYEQYF. The CDR3 DNA reads as TGTGCCAGCAGCCACTTGACTAGCGGGATTTACGAGCAGTACTTC.

The chain employs TRBV12-5 and TRBJ2-7; D gene unclear. V lost 7 bases and J 7 bases, leaving 20 bases between the germline ends. Germline loops: CDR1 LGHNT, CDR2 FRNRAP. CDR3 length: 14 amino acids. This chain's CDR3 is CASASKHPYNEQYF. In DNA, the CDR3 is TGTGCTAGTGCCTCGAAGCACCCCTACAATGAGCAGTACTTC. The whole variable domain, remainder taken from reference TRBV12-5 and TRBJ2-7, is DARVTQTPRHKVTEMGQEVTMRCQPILGHNTVFWYRQTMMQGLELLAYFRNRAPLDDSGMPKDRFSAEMPDATLATLKIQPSEPRDSAVYFCASASKHPYNEQYFGPGTRLTVT.

In this sample, this clonotype turned up a few times. CDR3 DNA sequence: TGTGCCAGCAGCCAGTTTTTGGGGATAACTAGCACAGATACGCAGTATTTT. As protein: CASSQFLGITSTDTQYF. This sequence joins TRBV3-1 and TRBJ2-3; D is unresolved. The CDR3 is 17 residues long. Germline V CDR1 and CDR2: LGHDT, YNNKEL (reference sequence). Between the trimmed V and J ends, which lost 3 bases and 0 bases, there was a span of 16 bases.

V gene TRBV27 combines with J gene TRBJ2-5, with 7 bases matching TRBD1. The DNA end favors TRBJ2-7, so the J call may be wrong. The CDR3 is 20 residues long. CDR1 and CDR2 (germline): MNHEY, SMNVEV (reference sequence). For the CDR3, the DNA is TGTGCCAGCAGTATAAGTCCCAATATATTAACCCGGGACAGCTACTACGAGCAGTACTTC. It codes for CASSISPNILTRDSYYEQYF.

The V gene is TRBV27, the J gene TRBJ2-7; no firm D call. CDR3 length: 13 amino acids. Germline V gene data show CDR1 as MNHEY and CDR2 as SMNVEV (reference sequence). The V and J ends lost 10 bases and 2 bases respectively, with 15 bases between them. Written as DNA, the CDR3 is TGTGCCACCGGCCCTTATGGGACCTACGAGCAGTACTTC. Its translation: CATGPYGTYEQYF.

The CDR3 sequence: CASRPPGLLYNEQFF. CDR3 in DNA: TGCGCCAGCAGACCTCCGGGACTATTATACAATGAGCAGTTCTTC. The genes are TRBV5-1 and TRBJ2-1; 7 nucleotides agree with TRBD2. Germline V gives CDR1 SGHRS, CDR2 YFSETQ. V shed 5 bases and J 4 bases; nucleotides not matched to a gene: 9. CDR3 length: 15 amino acids.

This chain joins TRBV25-1 and TRBJ2-5, with D possibly being TRBD2 (5 bases). Deletions cut 1 base from V and 4 bases from J, with 16 bases between. CDR1 MGHDK and CDR2 SYGVNS come from the germline V gene. CDR3 length equals 16 residues. The CDR3 bases are TGTGCCAGCAGTGAATTTAATGGGGAGATGGGAGAGACCCAGTACTTC. Its protein product is CASSEFNGEMGETQYF.